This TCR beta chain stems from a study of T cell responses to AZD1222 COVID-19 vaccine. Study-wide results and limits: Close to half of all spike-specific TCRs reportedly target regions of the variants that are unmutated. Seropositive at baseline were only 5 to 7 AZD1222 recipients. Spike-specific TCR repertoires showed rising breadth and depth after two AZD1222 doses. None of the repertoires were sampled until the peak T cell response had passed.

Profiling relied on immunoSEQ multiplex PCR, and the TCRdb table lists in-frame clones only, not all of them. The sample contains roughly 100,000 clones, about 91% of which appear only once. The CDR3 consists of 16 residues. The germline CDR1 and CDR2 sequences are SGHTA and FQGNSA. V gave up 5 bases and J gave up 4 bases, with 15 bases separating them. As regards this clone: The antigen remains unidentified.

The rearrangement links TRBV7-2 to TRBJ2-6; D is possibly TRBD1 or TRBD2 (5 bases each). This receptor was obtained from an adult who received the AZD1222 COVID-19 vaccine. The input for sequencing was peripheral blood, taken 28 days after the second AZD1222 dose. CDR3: CASSPKSGAGANVLTF. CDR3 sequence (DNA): TGTGCCAGCAGCCCAAAGTCCGGGGCCGGGGCCAACGTCCTGACTTTC.